This entry is about one TCR beta chain. Its antigen is as yet unknown. Using immunoSEQ multiplex PCR, the repertoire was profiled, and TCRdb retains in-frame clones only, with some absent. The sample consists of some 130,000 clones, approximately 85% of them appearing once. These data belong to a study of T cell responses to AZD1222 COVID-19 vaccine. About the research overall: Second-dose timings of about 4 or about 12 weeks were pooled.

The study, taken as a whole, reports: Spike was spanned by vaccine-associated CD4 TCRs, which were dominant at 160-218 and 743-854. Donors were largely white British and mainly female; clonal diversity was possibly underestimated.

The sample here was peripheral blood, taken on day 0 of AZD1222 vaccination. This receptor was taken from an adult in good health.

The CDR3 sequence is CATSSRDSHREQYF. CDR3 bases: TGTGCCACCAGCAGCCGGGACAGCCATCGGGAGCAGTACTTC. The chain recombines TRBV15 with TRBJ2-7; 7 nucleotides align to TRBD1. The germline CDR1 and CDR2 sequences are LNHNV and YYDKDF (reference sequence). V lost 3 bases to trimming and J lost 7 bases; unmatched junction nucleotides: 9. The CDR3 runs 14 residues.